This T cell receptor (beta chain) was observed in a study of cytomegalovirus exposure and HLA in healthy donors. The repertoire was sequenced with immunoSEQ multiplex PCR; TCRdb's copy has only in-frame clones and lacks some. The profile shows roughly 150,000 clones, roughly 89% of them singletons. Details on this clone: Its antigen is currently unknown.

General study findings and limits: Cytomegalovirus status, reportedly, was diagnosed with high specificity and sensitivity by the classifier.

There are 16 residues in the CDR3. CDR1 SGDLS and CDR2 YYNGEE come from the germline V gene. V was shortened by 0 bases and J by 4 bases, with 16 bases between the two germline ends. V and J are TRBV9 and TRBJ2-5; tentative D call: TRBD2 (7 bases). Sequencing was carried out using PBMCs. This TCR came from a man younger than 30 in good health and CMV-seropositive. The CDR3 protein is CASSVEGGGGLETQYF. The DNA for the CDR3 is TGTGCCAGCAGCGTAGAAGGAGGGGGGGGCTTAGAGACCCAGTACTTC. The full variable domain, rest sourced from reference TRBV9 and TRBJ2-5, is DSGVTQTPKHLITATGQRVTLRCSPRSGDLSVYWYQQSLDQGLQFLIQYYNGEERAKGNILERFSAQQFPDLHSELNLSSLELGDSALYFCASSVEGGGGLETQYFGPGTRLLVL.